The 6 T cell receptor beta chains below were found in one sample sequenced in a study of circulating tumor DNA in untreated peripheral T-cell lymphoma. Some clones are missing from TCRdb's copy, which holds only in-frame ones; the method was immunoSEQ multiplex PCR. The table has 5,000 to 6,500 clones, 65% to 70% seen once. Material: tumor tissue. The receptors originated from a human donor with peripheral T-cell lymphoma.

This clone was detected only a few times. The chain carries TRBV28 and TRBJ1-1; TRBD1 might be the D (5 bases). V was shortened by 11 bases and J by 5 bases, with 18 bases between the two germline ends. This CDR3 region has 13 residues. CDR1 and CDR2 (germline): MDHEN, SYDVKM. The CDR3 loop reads CAGAQGVGTEAFF. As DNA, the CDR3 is TGTGCCGGGGCGCAGGGAGTGGGGACTGAAGCTTTCTTT.

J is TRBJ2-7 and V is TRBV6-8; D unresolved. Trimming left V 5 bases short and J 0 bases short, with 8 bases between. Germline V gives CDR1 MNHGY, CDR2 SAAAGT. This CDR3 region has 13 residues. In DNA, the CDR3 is TGTGCCAGCAGTGACCGGAGCTCCTACGAGCAGTACTTC. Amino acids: CASSDRSSYEQYF.

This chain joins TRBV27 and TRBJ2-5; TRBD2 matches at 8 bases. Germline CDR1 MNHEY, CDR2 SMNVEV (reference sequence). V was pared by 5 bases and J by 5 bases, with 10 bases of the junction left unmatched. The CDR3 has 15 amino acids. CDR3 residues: CASSPGTSGGETQYF. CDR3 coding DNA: TGTGCCAGCAGTCCTGGGACTAGTGGGGGGGAGACCCAGTACTTC.

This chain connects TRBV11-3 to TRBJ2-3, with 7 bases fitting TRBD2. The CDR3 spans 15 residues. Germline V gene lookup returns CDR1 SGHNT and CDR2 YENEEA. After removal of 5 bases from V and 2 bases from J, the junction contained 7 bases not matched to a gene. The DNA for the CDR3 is TGTGCCAGCAGCCCTTGGGGGGGATTCACAGATACGCAGTATTTT. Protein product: CASSPWGGFTDTQYF.

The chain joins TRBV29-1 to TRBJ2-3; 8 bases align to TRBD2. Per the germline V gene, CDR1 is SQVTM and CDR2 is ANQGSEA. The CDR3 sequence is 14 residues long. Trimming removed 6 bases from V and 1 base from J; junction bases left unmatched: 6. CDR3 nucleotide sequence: TGCAGCGTGGGGATGACTAGCGGCACAGATACGCAGTATTTT. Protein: CSVGMTSGTDTQYF.

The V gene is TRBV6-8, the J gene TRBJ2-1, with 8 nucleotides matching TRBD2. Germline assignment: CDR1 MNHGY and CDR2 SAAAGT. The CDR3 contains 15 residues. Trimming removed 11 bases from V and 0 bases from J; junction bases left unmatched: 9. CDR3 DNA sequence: TGTGCCGTGAAATCAGCGGGAGACTCCTACAATGAGCAGTTCTTC. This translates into CAVKSAGDSYNEQFF.